A selection of T cell receptor beta chains follows, all from one sample in a study of cytomegalovirus exposure and HLA in healthy donors. Sequencing was performed with immunoSEQ multiplex PCR; in TCRdb, only in-frame clones are kept and a portion is missing. The sample carries 150,000 to 250,000 clones, about three quarters recorded once. The sample taken for sequencing was PBMCs. The source of these receptors is a woman aged 30 to 39 in good health and CMV-seronegative. CDR3s include the opening cysteine and the closing phenylalanine or tryptophan. D genes are given only for firm matches. Clone size appears in some rows only: once, few, many, or a class for an expanded clone.

cdr3_aa,cdr3_nt,v_call,clone_size,d_call,j_call
CASSLSGLQETQYF,TGCGCCAGCAGCTTGAGTGGACTTCAAGAGACCCAGTACTTC,TRBV5-1,-,-,TRBJ2-5
CAWSVDSFTDTQYF,TGTGCCTGGAGTGTAGATAGCTTCACAGATACGCAGTATTTT,TRBV30,-,-,TRBJ2-3
CASSRQRGGNTDTQYF,TGTGCCAGCAGTCGCCAGCGGGGGGGCAACACAGATACGCAGTATTTT,TRBV27,-,TRBD2,TRBJ2-3
CASSYPGISYEQYF,TGTGCCAGCAGTTACCCGGGAATCTCCTACGAGCAGTACTTC,TRBV6-7,-,-,TRBJ2-7
CASSFEVPTEAFF,TGCGCCAGCAGCTTCGAGGTCCCCACTGAAGCTTTCTTT,TRBV5-1,once,-,TRBJ1-1
CAWSGRGNVLTF,TGTGCCTGGAGTGGGAGGGGCAACGTCCTGACTTTC,TRBV30,-,-,TRBJ2-6
CASSSFGQGNLNGYTF,TGTGCCAGCAGTTCTTTCGGACAGGGTAATCTGAATGGCTACACCTTC,TRBV28,-,TRBD1,TRBJ1-2
CASSFGATNEKLFF,TGTGCCAGCAGTTTCGGAGCAACTAATGAAAAACTGTTTTTT,TRBV28,once,-,TRBJ1-4
CAISESKGVPPSYEQYF,TGTGCCATCAGTGAGTCGAAAGGGGTACCACCCTCCTACGAGCAGTACTTC,TRBV10-3,once,-,TRBJ2-7
CASSVAVIGNTEAFF,TGTGCCAGCAGCGTAGCAGTGATTGGGAACACTGAAGCTTTCTTT,TRBV9,-,-,TRBJ1-1
CASSQLDRVGVRNQPQHF,TGCGCCAGCAGCCAACTTGACAGGGTTGGTGTTCGCAATCAGCCCCAGCATTTT,TRBV4-1,once,TRBD1,TRBJ1-5
CASSLGQGPYEQYF,TGCGCCAGCAGCTTGGGACAGGGCCCCTACGAGCAGTACTTC,TRBV5-1,-,TRBD1,TRBJ2-7
CASSSQGEVYNEQFF,TGCGCCAGCAGCTCCCAAGGCGAGGTGTACAATGAGCAGTTCTTC,TRBV5-1,-,-,TRBJ2-1
CASSYRERGSYEQYF,TGTGCCAGCAGTTACCGGGAGAGGGGCTCCTACGAGCAGTACTTC,TRBV6-5,-,-,TRBJ2-7
CAAGGGNEQFF,TGTGCCGCTGGCGGAGGGAATGAGCAGTTCTTC,TRBV27,-,-,TRBJ2-1
CASTTSGSYNEQFF,TGTGCCAGCACAACAAGCGGATCCTACAATGAGCAGTTCTTC,TRBV9,-,-,TRBJ2-1
CAWGLRTDTQYF,TGTGCCTGGGGACTTCGCACAGATACGCAGTATTTT,TRBV30,-,-,TRBJ2-3
CASSGDRGTYEQYF,TGCGCCAGCAGCGGTGACAGGGGGACCTACGAGCAGTACTTC,TRBV5-1,few,TRBD1,TRBJ2-7
CASSSTGSVNTEAFF,TGTGCCAGCAGTTCGACAGGGTCGGTTAACACTGAAGCTTTCTTT,TRBV6-1,-,TRBD1,TRBJ1-1
CASSMGLAGDLANTGELFF,TGTGCCAGCAGCATGGGACTAGCGGGCGACTTAGCGAACACCGGGGAGCTGTTTTTT,TRBV9,-,TRBD2,TRBJ2-2